Following are 13 T cell receptor beta chains from one sample sequenced in a study of blood T cell repertoires in COVID-19. Some clones are missing from TCRdb's copy, which holds only in-frame ones; the method was immunoSEQ multiplex PCR. The data hold more than 250,000 clones, with more than 75% observed a single time. What was sequenced was peripheral blood. These receptors were taken from a man in his fifties with active or convalescent COVID-19.

This clone was observed once. The chain uses TRBV3-1 (or the pseudogene TRBV3-2) and TRBJ2-5; the match to TRBD2 covers 13 bases. CDR3 size: 15 residues. J gave up 9 bases and V 2 bases, and 6 bases lay outside the gene matches. Germline CDR1 is LGHDT and CDR2 is YNNKEL (reference sequence). In DNA form, the CDR3 reads TGTGCCAGCAGCCAAACAGTCGGACTAGCGGGGGCCCAGTACTTC. It yields the protein CASSQTVGLAGAQYF.

The V gene is TRBV9, the J gene TRBJ1-1; 8 nucleotides match TRBD1. Unmatched junction bases numbered 5, after V lost 3 bases and J lost 1 base. This CDR3 spans 15 amino acids. Germline CDR1 reads SGDLS; CDR2 reads YYNGEE. CDR3 bases: TGTGCCAGCAGCGCGAAGACAGGGGCGAACACTGAAGCTTTCTTT. Translated: CASSAKTGANTEAFF.

This chain joins TRBV5-1 and TRBJ1-2, with D tentatively TRBD1 (5 bases). V was shortened by 2 bases and J by 8 bases, with 13 bases between the two germline ends. Per the germline V gene, CDR1 is SGHRS and CDR2 is YFSETQ. The CDR3 runs 13 residues. CDR3 in DNA: TGCGCCAGCAGCTTTGGGGCTTTTGGAGGCTACACCTTC. Translating it yields CASSFGAFGGYTF.

The rearrangement links TRBV21-1 to TRBJ2-7; the D call in the table, TRBD1, was not verified against the DNA. TRBV21-1 is flagged as a pseudogene. The CDR3 is 15 residues long. The CDR3 sequence: CASSMRQGGLYEQYF. CDR3 coding DNA: TGTGCCAGCAGCATGAGACAGGGTGGCCTCTACGAGCAGTACTTC.

The J gene is TRBJ1-5, the V gene TRBV27; 9 bases agree with TRBD1. CDR1 and CDR2 from the germline V gene are MNHEY and SMNVEV (reference sequence). The J segment lost 0 bases and the V segment lost 5 bases, leaving 11 bases of the junction unmatched. The CDR3 consists of 18 residues. In DNA, the CDR3 is TGTGCCAGCAGTCGACGGACAGGGGACGATTTTAGCAATCAGCCCCAGCATTTT. Amino acids: CASSRRTGDDFSNQPQHF.

The CDR3 nucleotides read TGTGCCAGCAGTTTAACGGCAGGGCCCCTCCACTTT. Translating gives CASSLTAGPLHF. J is TRBJ1-6 and V is TRBV28; D is perhaps TRBD1 (5 bases). The V gene lost 2 bases and the J gene lost 13 bases, with 9 bases spanning the gap. The CDR3 length is 12 residues. The germline gives CDR1 MDHEN, CDR2 SYDVKM.

V and J are TRBV7-9 and TRBJ2-7, with 8 bases that match TRBD1. The junction had 2 bases not matched to a gene; V was cut back by 4 bases and J by 6 bases. Germline-derived CDR1 and CDR2 are SEHNR and FQNEAQ (reference sequence). This CDR3 has 12 amino acids. CDR3 residues: CASSSTGGEQYF. CDR3 nucleotide sequence: TGTGCCAGCAGCTCTACAGGGGGCGAGCAGTACTTC.

This rearrangement joins TRBV2 to TRBJ1-5; tentative D call: TRBD1 (5 bases). Germline CDR1 reads SNHLY; CDR2 reads FYNNEI. The CDR3 spans 15 residues. With 1 base removed from V and 4 bases from J, the gap between germline ends came to 11 bases. This CDR3 reads CASSEEISGNQPQHF. In nucleotides, the CDR3 is TGTGCCAGCAGTGAAGAGATTTCAGGGAATCAGCCCCAGCATTTT. The full variable domain, rest sourced from reference TRBV2 and TRBJ1-5, is EPEVTQTPSHQVTQMGQEVILRCVPISNHLYFYWYRQILGQKVEFLVSFYNNEISEKSEIFDDQFSVERPDGSNFTLKIRSTKLEDSAMYFCASSEEISGNQPQHFGDGTRLSIL.

V is TRBV6-2 or TRBV6-3 and J is TRBJ1-6; D unclear. V was trimmed by 0 bases and J by 11 bases, leaving 20 bases between them. This CDR3 is built from 17 residues. Germline V gene data show CDR1 as MNHEY and CDR2 as SVGEGT. CDR3 residues: CASSYSMPAIVGAPLHF. The DNA of the CDR3 is TGTGCCAGCAGTTACTCGATGCCAGCGATTGTCGGTGCACCCCTCCACTTT.

The chain has TRBV28 and TRBJ1-1; the D gene is possibly TRBD1 (6 bases). Germline V lookup: CDR1 MDHEN, CDR2 SYDVKM. V lost 3 bases to trimming and J lost 0 bases, with 14 bases between them. The CDR3 sequence is 16 residues long. Here the CDR3 reads CASSLRGGRLNTEAFF. In nucleotides, the CDR3 is TGTGCCAGCAGTTTGAGGGGGGGCCGACTGAACACTGAAGCTTTCTTT.

This rearrangement joins TRBV6-5 to TRBJ2-7; D possibly corresponds to TRBD2 (5 bases). CDR3 length: 13 amino acids. Germline CDR1 MNHEY, CDR2 SVGAGI. Trimming pared 6 bases from V and 1 base from J, leaving 10 bases between. CDR3 in DNA: TGTGCCAGCAGACAAACTAGTTCCTACGAGCAGTACTTC. This encodes CASRQTSSYEQYF.

The rearrangement links TRBV5-6 to TRBJ2-1, with TRBD2 identical over 8 bases. CDR1 and CDR2 from the germline V gene are SGHDT and YYEEEE. V shed 0 bases and J 3 bases; nucleotides not matched to a gene: 2. The CDR3 is 15 amino acids. The CDR3 bases are TGTGCCAGCAGCTTGGGACTAGCGAACTACAATGAGCAGTTCTTC. Residues: CASSLGLANYNEQFF.

This clone came up many times. The chain uses TRBV5-4 and TRBJ1-1, with D possibly TRBD1 on 6 matching bases. V lost 0 bases and J 3 bases, leaving 12 bases between the germline ends. The germline gives CDR1 SGHNT, CDR2 YYREEE (reference sequence). The CDR3 totals 15 residues. CDR3: CASSLDTGSYTEAFF. In DNA form, the CDR3 reads TGTGCCAGCAGCTTGGACACAGGGTCATACACTGAAGCTTTCTTT. Filled out from reference TRBV5-4 and TRBJ1-1, the complete variable domain reads ETGVTQSPTHLIKTRGQQVTLRCSSQSGHNTVSWYQQALGQGPQFIFQYYREEENGRGNFPPRFSGLQFPNYSSELNVNALELDDSALYLCASSLDTGSYTEAFFGQGTRLTVV.